This passage covers 27 T cell receptor beta chains from one sample sequenced in a study of PD-L1 blockade in urothelial cancer. Libraries were prepared by immunoSEQ multiplex PCR; TCRdb keeps only in-frame clonotypes and omits some of them. Seen here are tens of thousands of clones, 80% to 90% observed once, and the top ten hold about 22%. Time point of the sample: peripheral blood 6 weeks after treatment start. Sequenced material: PBMCs, taken around atezolizumab (anti-PD-L1) treatment. The receptors were gathered from a man in his 60s with urothelial cancer.

The chain joins TRBV9 to TRBJ2-5; perhaps TRBD1 as D (6 bases). Germline assignment: CDR1 SGDLS and CDR2 YYNGEE. V gave up 4 bases and J gave up 0 bases, with 13 bases separating them. The CDR3 extends over 15 amino acids. CDR3 loop: CASSRDTLYQETQYF. DNA for the CDR3: TGTGCCAGCAGCAGGGACACGCTGTACCAAGAGACCCAGTACTTC.

The chain is built from TRBV7-6 and TRBJ1-2, with D maybe TRBD1 (6 bases). CDR3 length equals 13 residues. V was clipped by 5 bases and J by 6 bases, with 13 bases between them. Per germline, CDR1 SGHVS and CDR2 FNYEAQ. The CDR3 DNA sequence: TGTGCCAGCAGCCTAGGACAGCTCGATGGCTACACCTTC. This codes for CASSLGQLDGYTF. The full variable domain, in which reference TRBV7-6 and TRBJ1-2 provide the parts outside the CDR3, is GAGVSQSPRYKVTKRGQDVALRCDPISGHVSLYWYRQALGQGPEFLTYFNYEAQQDKSGLPNDRFSAERPEGSISTLTIQRTEQRDSAMYRCASSLGQLDGYTFGSGTRLTVV.

CDR3 DNA sequence: TGTGCCAGCAGGAGGGAAGGGTCTACAGATACGCAGTATTTT. This gives the protein CASRREGSTDTQYF. V and J are TRBV27 and TRBJ2-3; D is possibly TRBD2 (5 bases). The V gene's germline CDR1 is MNHEY and CDR2 SMNVEV (reference sequence). This CDR3 has 14 amino acids. V shed 6 bases and J shed 3 bases, with 13 bases lying between them.

The chain links TRBV18 to TRBJ1-3, with no clear D. Looked up from germline, CDR1 is KGHSH and CDR2 is LQKENI. The CDR3 length is 16 residues. V lost 3 bases to trimming and J lost 0 bases, with 12 bases between them. In DNA, the CDR3 is TGTGCCAGCTCACCTGTAGAGGCCAACTCTGGAAACACCATATATTTT. Translated, it gives CASSPVEANSGNTIYF.

The rearrangement uses TRBV7-9 and TRBJ2-5; D gene uncertain. Trimming stripped 3 bases from V and 5 bases from J, with 10 bases between. Germline V gene data show CDR1 as SEHNR and CDR2 as FQNEAQ (reference sequence). CDR3 length equals 13 residues. The CDR3 DNA reads as TGTGCCAGCAGCTTTTCAGTCTCCGAGACCCAGTACTTC. This encodes CASSFSVSETQYF.

In its sample, this clone was seen once. J is TRBJ2-7 and V is TRBV19; 9 bases are a match to TRBD2. The germline CDR1 and CDR2 sequences are LNHDA and SQIVND (reference sequence). V gave up 8 bases and J gave up 3 bases; unmatched junction bases: 8. The length of the CDR3 is 14 residues. Here the CDR3 DNA reads TGTGCCAGTTCGCAGGCTAGCGGGGTCTACGAGCAGTACTTC. As protein: CASSQASGVYEQYF.

The chain has TRBV5-4 and TRBJ2-1, with D perhaps matching TRBD1 (6 bases). V dropped 4 bases and J dropped 6 bases, with 20 bases sitting between them. The CDR3 totals 16 residues. Per germline, CDR1 SGHNT and CDR2 YYREEE (reference sequence). CDR3: CASSPRSRDKFNEQFF. CDR3 bases: TGTGCCAGCAGCCCTCGGTCCCGGGACAAATTCAATGAGCAGTTCTTC.

This chain joins TRBV9 and TRBJ1-4; unclear D gene. The germline V gene encodes CDR1 SGDLS and CDR2 YYNGEE. The CDR3 length is 17 residues. V shed 1 base and J shed 2 bases, with 15 bases lying between them. The CDR3 spells CASSVSAFGGTNEKLFF. The CDR3 nucleotides read TGTGCCAGCAGCGTATCGGCCTTCGGCGGGACTAATGAAAAACTGTTTTTT.

V gene TRBV6-1 combines with J gene TRBJ1-1; TRBD1 matches 8 bases. CDR1 is MNHNS and CDR2 is SASEGT in the germline V gene. The CDR3 is 14 amino acids. V dropped 5 bases and J dropped 6; count of bases not matched to a gene: 8. This CDR3 reads CASSFGTGAAEAFF. The DNA for the CDR3 is TGTGCCAGCAGTTTCGGGACAGGCGCCGCTGAAGCTTTCTTT.

The gene calls are TRBV7-8 and TRBJ2-7; maybe TRBD1 (6 bases). Per germline, CDR1 SGHVS and CDR2 FQNEAQ. With 5 bases removed from V and 3 bases from J, the gap between germline ends came to 17 bases. This CDR3 is 15 amino acids long. CDR3 protein: CASSRGGSPFYEQYF. Written as DNA, the CDR3 is TGTGCCAGCAGCCGAGGGGGAAGTCCCTTCTACGAGCAGTACTTC. Full variable domain (outside the CDR3, taken from reference TRBV7-8 and TRBJ2-7): GAGVSQSPRYKVAKRGQDVALRCDPISGHVSLFWYQQALGQGPEFLTYFQNEAQLDKSGLPSDRFFAERPEGSVSTLKIQRTQQEDSAVYLCASSRGGSPFYEQYFGPGTRLTVT.

CDR3 DNA sequence: TGTGCCAGCAGCCCAATACCGACGGAGGTGGGCGGTTCACCCCTCCACTTT. Amino acid sequence: CASSPIPTEVGGSPLHF. The gene calls are TRBV5-5 and TRBJ1-6; D gene unclear. Looked up from germline, CDR1 is SGHKS and CDR2 is YYEKEE (reference sequence). CDR3 length: 17 residues. V was trimmed by 4 bases and J by 9 bases, leaving 23 bases between them.

This clone has a single count. The chain carries TRBV28 and TRBJ2-7, with TRBD2 identical over 9 bases. CDR3 length equals 18 residues. J lost 3 bases, V lost 2 bases, and 14 bases had no gene match. Germline V gene data show CDR1 as MDHEN and CDR2 as SYDVKM. The CDR3 region is CASSLPFLWTSEYYEQYF. CDR3 in DNA: TGTGCCAGCAGTTTACCCTTCTTATGGACTAGCGAATACTACGAGCAGTACTTC. Based on the CDR3 plus reference TRBV28 and TRBJ2-7, the full variable domain is DVKVTQSSRYLVKRTGEKVFLECVQDMDHENMFWYRQDPGLGLRLIYFSYDVKMKEKGDIPEGYSVSREKKERFSLILESASTNQTSMYLCASSLPFLWTSEYYEQYFGPGTRLTVT.

V is TRBV7-3 and J is TRBJ1-1; a weak D match, TRBD1 (6 bases). Germline-derived CDR1 and CDR2 are SGHTA and FQGTGA. The length of the CDR3 is 13 residues. The V end lost 3 bases, the J end lost 4 bases, and 9 bases lay between the germline ends. CDR3 in DNA: TGTGCCAGCAGCTTGGTCAGGGGCACTGAAGCTTTCTTT. It translates to CASSLVRGTEAFF.

The rearrangement uses TRBV6-1 and TRBJ1-2; no clear D gene. This CDR3 spans 14 amino acids. The V gene's germline CDR1 is MNHNS and CDR2 SASEGT. Trimming pared 4 bases from V and 8 bases from J, leaving 17 bases between. This chain's CDR3 is CASSVSERAAGYTF. The CDR3 coding sequence is TGTGCCAGCAGTGTTTCCGAGCGGGCTGCCGGCTACACCTTC.

The V and J genes are TRBV30 and TRBJ2-2; TRBD2 is a possible D gene (6 bases). Trimming left V 8 bases short and J 7 bases short, with 17 bases between. The CDR3 loop spans 13 amino acids. CDR1 and CDR2 (germline): GTSNPN, SVGIG (reference sequence). The CDR3 loop is CAHGKGGGGELFF. The CDR3 bases are TGTGCCCATGGAAAGGGAGGAGGCGGGGAGCTGTTTTTT.

The genes are TRBV7-8 and TRBJ2-7; maybe TRBD2 (7 bases). V gave up 1 base and J gave up 3 bases, with 16 bases separating them. Per the germline V gene, CDR1 is SGHVS and CDR2 is FQNEAQ. This CDR3 has 16 residues. CDR3 nucleotides: TGTGCCAGCAGCTTAGGCGAGCGGGACAAGTACTACGAGCAGTACTTC. It encodes CASSLGERDKYYEQYF. Supplemented by reference TRBV7-8 and TRBJ2-7, the full variable domain reads GAGVSQSPRYKVAKRGQDVALRCDPISGHVSLFWYQQALGQGPEFLTYFQNEAQLDKSGLPSDRFFAERPEGSVSTLKIQRTQQEDSAVYLCASSLGERDKYYEQYFGPGTRLTVT.

The chain carries TRBV5-1 and TRBJ2-7, with D possibly TRBD2 on 7 matching bases. This CDR3 has 16 residues. Germline assignment: CDR1 SGHRS and CDR2 YFSETQ. V was trimmed by 1 base and J by 5 bases, leaving 19 bases between them. For the CDR3, the DNA is TGCGCCAGCAGCTTGCCTCTCGGGGGGCCTCGGGACGAGCAGTACTTC. Its protein product is CASSLPLGGPRDEQYF. Full variable domain (rest looked up from reference TRBV5-1 and TRBJ2-7): KAGVTQTPRYLIKTRGQQVTLSCSPISGHRSVSWYQQTPGQGLQFLFEYFSETQRNKGNFPGRFSGRQFSNSRSEMNVSTLELGDSALYLCASSLPLGGPRDEQYFGPGTRLTVT.

V usage is TRBV5-1 and J usage is TRBJ2-1, with D perhaps TRBD1 (6 bases). The germline V gene encodes CDR1 SGHRS and CDR2 YFSETQ. V dropped 0 bases and J dropped 6 bases, with 13 bases sitting between them. This CDR3 comprises 15 residues. This CDR3 is CASSLAVVGGNEQFF. DNA for the CDR3: TGCGCCAGCAGCTTGGCCGTGGTAGGGGGCAATGAGCAGTTCTTC.

This rearrangement joins TRBV18 to TRBJ2-3; 7 bases agree with TRBD1. This CDR3 is 15 amino acids long. V shed 4 bases, J shed 6 bases, and the junction held 10 bases outside the gene matches. CDR1 and CDR2 from the germline V gene are KGHSH and LQKENI. CDR3 coding DNA: TGTGCCAGCTCACTAGACAGGGTATCGGTTGATACGCAGTATTTT. Its protein product is CASSLDRVSVDTQYF.

The V call is TRBV6-5, the J call TRBJ2-7, with 7 bases aligning to TRBD2. This CDR3 spans 15 amino acids. CDR1 MNHEY and CDR2 SVGAGI come from the germline V gene. Losses at the gene ends were 6 bases for V and 7 bases for J; bases not matched to a gene: 15. This chain's CDR3 is CASSPYGGGPEEQYF. CDR3 nucleotide sequence: TGTGCCAGCAGCCCTTATGGGGGAGGGCCGGAAGAGCAGTACTTC.

The chain recombines TRBV18 with TRBJ2-2, with 12 bases matching TRBD1. Germline V CDR1 and CDR2: KGHSH, LQKENI. The CDR3 sequence is 18 residues long. V was pared by 0 bases and J by 3 bases, with 5 bases of the junction left unmatched. CDR3 residues: CASSPPPGQGADTGELFF. In DNA form, the CDR3 reads TGTGCCAGCTCACCACCTCCGGGACAGGGGGCCGACACCGGGGAGCTGTTTTTT.

V is TRBV18 and J is TRBJ2-7, with 9 bases aligning to TRBD1. The CDR3 contains 15 residues. V dropped 2 bases and J dropped 2; count of bases not matched to a gene: 4. Germline CDR1 reads KGHSH; CDR2 reads LQKENI. The CDR3, as DNA: TGTGCCAGCTCACCAACCGGGACAGGGCCCTACGAGCAGTACTTC. Its translation is CASSPTGTGPYEQYF.

CDR3 in amino acids: CASTGGFVNTEAFF. In DNA form, the CDR3 reads TGTGCCAGTACCGGAGGATTCGTGAACACTGAAGCTTTCTTT. V is TRBV19 and J is TRBJ1-1; D is unclear. The CDR3 length is 14 residues. V was pared by 7 bases and J by 0 bases, with 12 bases between. The germline V gene has CDR1 LNHDA and CDR2 SQIVND (reference sequence).

This rearrangement joins TRBV9 to TRBJ2-1; D is possibly TRBD1 (6 bases). CDR3 length: 12 amino acids. The germline V gene has CDR1 SGDLS and CDR2 YYNGEE. Trimming left V 4 bases short and J 6 bases short, with 8 bases between. Written as DNA, the CDR3 is TGTGCCAGCAGCAAAGGGGGCAATGAGCAGTTCTTC. It is translated as CASSKGGNEQFF.

The chain combines TRBV29-1 with TRBJ1-2; weak D call: TRBD1 (5 bases). The V and J ends lost 6 bases and 0 bases respectively, with 20 bases between them. The CDR3 is 16 amino acids. In germline, CDR1 is SQVTM, CDR2 ANQGSEA. The CDR3 spells CSVTMRQPGANYGYTF. The CDR3 DNA is TGCAGCGTCACCATGCGCCAGCCGGGGGCTAACTATGGCTACACCTTC.

The V gene is TRBV11-2, the J gene TRBJ1-1; 9 nucleotides line up with TRBD1. Germline CDR1 reads SGHAT; CDR2 reads FQNNGV. J gave up 10 bases and V 5 bases, and 17 bases lay outside the gene matches. CDR3 size: 16 residues. DNA for the CDR3: TGTGCCAGCAGCCGAGGCGCGAACAGGGGGCTTTTTGGAGCTTTCTTT. Translated, it gives CASSRGANRGLFGAFF.

The chain links TRBV30 to TRBJ1-5, with 8 nucleotides matching TRBD1. The junction had 6 bases not matched to a gene; V was cut back by 3 bases and J by 2 bases. The CDR3 is 15 residues long. Germline loops: CDR1 GTSNPN, CDR2 SVGIG (reference sequence). The CDR3 here is CAWSDQGAGNQPQHF. CDR3 DNA: TGTGCCTGGAGCGACCAGGGGGCTGGCAATCAGCCCCAGCATTTT.